This T cell receptor beta chain was captured by sequencing in a study of immune cell composition in non-small cell lung cancer. Study-level information: Lung adenocarcinoma or squamous carcinoma made up most tumours. Study-level findings and limits: Clones >0.5% enriched in tumour were rarer in adenocarcinoma (about 35%) than squamous (about 80%). Tumour TCR-beta clonality showed no significant link to smoking pack-years.

With regard to this clone: Its specificity is not known.

The data were produced by immunoSEQ multiplex PCR, yet TCRdb's version contains in-frame clones alone and is incomplete. This table has a few thousand clones, more than 65% appearing once. The CDR3 loop spans 14 amino acids. V lost 1 base and J 7 bases, leaving 8 bases between the germline ends. CDR1 is SGHTA, CDR2 FQGNSA, per germline. This chain uses TRBV7-2 with TRBJ1-6, with D unresolved. The sequenced sample consisted of lung tumor tissue. The receptor comes from a human donor with non-small cell lung cancer. For the CDR3, the DNA is TGTGCCAGCAGCTTAGGGACGGGGAATTCACCCCTCCACTTT. Translated: CASSLGTGNSPLHF.